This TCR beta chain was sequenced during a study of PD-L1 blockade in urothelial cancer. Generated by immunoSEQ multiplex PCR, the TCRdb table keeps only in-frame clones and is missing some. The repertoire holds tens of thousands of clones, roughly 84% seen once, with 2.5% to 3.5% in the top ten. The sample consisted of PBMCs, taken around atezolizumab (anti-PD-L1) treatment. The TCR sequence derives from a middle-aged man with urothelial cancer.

This CDR3 reads CASSRLAGGETQYF. In DNA, the CDR3 is TGTGCCAGCAGCCGACTAGCGGGAGGGGAGACCCAGTACTTC. The chain links TRBV7-9 to TRBJ2-5; 14 nucleotides line up with TRBD2. The CDR3 runs to 14 residues. Germline V gene data show CDR1 as SEHNR and CDR2 as FQNEAQ (reference sequence). J was trimmed by 5 bases and V by 5 bases; bases with no gene match: 1.